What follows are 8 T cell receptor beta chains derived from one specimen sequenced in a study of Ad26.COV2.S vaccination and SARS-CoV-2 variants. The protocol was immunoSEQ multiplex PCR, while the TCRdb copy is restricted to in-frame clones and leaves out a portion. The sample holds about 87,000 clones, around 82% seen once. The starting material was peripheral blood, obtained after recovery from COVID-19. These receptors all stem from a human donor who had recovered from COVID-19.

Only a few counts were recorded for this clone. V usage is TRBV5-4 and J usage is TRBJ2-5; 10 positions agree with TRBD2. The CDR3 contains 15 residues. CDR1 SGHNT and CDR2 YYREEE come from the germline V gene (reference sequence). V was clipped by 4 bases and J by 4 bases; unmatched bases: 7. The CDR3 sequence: CASSRSIAGGETQYF. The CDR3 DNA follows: TGTGCCAGCAGCAGGAGCATAGCGGGGGGAGAGACCCAGTACTTC.

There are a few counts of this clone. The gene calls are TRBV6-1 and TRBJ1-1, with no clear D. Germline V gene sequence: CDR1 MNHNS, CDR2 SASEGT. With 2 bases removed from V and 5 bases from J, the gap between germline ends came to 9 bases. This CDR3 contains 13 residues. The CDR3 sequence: CASSETLRTEAFF. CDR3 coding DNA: TGTGCCAGCAGTGAAACCCTTAGGACTGAAGCTTTCTTT.

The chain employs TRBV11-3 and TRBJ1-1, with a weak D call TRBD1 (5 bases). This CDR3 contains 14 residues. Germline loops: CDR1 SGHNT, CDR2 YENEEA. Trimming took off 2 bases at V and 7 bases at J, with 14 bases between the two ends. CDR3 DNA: TGTGCCAGCAGCTTAAAGCTCAGGGACGGTGAAGCTTTCTTT. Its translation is CASSLKLRDGEAFF.

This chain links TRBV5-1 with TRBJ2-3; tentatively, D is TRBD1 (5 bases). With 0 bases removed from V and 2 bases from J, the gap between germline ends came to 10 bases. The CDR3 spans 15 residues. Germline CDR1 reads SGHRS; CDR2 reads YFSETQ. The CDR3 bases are TGCGCCAGCAGCTTGGTTTCAGGGCTCACAGATACGCAGTATTTT. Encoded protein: CASSLVSGLTDTQYF.

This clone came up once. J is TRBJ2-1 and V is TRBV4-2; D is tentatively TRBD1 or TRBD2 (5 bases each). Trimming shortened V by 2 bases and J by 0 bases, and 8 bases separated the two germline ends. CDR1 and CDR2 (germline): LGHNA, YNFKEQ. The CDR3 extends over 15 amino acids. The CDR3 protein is CASSQSGGSYNEQFF. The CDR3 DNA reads TGTGCCAGCAGCCAAAGTGGGGGCTCCTACAATGAGCAGTTCTTC.

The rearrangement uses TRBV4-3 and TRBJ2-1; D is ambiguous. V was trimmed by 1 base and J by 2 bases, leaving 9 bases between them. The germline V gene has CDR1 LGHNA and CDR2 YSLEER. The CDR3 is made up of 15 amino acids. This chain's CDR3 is CASSQGGPTYNEQFF. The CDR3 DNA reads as TGCGCCAGCAGCCAAGGTGGGCCAACCTACAATGAGCAGTTCTTC.

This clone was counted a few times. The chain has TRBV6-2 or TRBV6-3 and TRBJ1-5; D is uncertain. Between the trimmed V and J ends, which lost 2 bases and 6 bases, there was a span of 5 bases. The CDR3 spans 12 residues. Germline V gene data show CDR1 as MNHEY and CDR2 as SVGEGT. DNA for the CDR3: TGTGCCAGCAGTTACGCTAGTCAGCCCCAGCATTTT. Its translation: CASSYASQPQHF.

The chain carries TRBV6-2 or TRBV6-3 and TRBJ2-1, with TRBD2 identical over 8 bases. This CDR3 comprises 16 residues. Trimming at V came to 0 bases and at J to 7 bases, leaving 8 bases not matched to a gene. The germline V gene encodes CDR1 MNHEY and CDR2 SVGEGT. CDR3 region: CASSYSSGRMLNEQFF. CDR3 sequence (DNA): TGTGCCAGCAGTTACTCCAGCGGGAGAATGTTGAATGAGCAGTTCTTC.